The present TCR beta chain was sequenced within a study of shared clonotypes between healthy human individuals. Study at large: Per donor, three plates held CD4 naive cells, three held CD4 memory, two held CD8 naive and one held CD8 memory.

About this clone itself: Its antigen is not identified.

Healthy HIV-negative adults with no recent acute infections or vaccinations were recruited as donors. Genomic DNA belonging to each subset was distributed in equal measure over several immunoSEQ plates. TCRdb keeps only in-frame clones here, not all; method: immunoSEQ multiplex PCR. The table shows approximately 2.5 million clones, with roughly 92% occurring only once. Study-wide points: Clonotypes that were shared across a few donors made up approximately 5% of naive CD4 clonotypes.

This sequence was found in a man aged 18 to 29 in good health. What was sequenced was naive CD4+ T cells sorted from blood. Subset noted: CD45RA+ positively selected.

In DNA, the CDR3 is TGTGCCAGCAGCCAAGAGACCCTCAAGACCCAGTACTTC. It is translated as CASSQETLKTQYF. This chain links TRBV14 with TRBJ2-5; D remains unclear. The CDR3 runs to 13 residues. Trimming pared 0 bases from V and 6 bases from J, leaving 8 bases between. The germline V gene encodes CDR1 SGHDN and CDR2 FVKESK.